The entry that follows covers one T cell receptor beta chain sequence. What it recognizes is unknown. The CDR3 consists of 12 residues. CDR1 and CDR2 (germline): SEHNR, FQNEAQ (reference sequence). The V and J ends lost 8 bases and 6 bases respectively, with 8 bases between them. The data stem from a study of blood T cells in healthy people across ages. Broader study findings: The study found more naive CD4+ cells and higher diversity in long-lived than aged donors. Significant beta diversity loss was already apparent by age roughly 38, declining roughly linearly.

A sample-barcoded 5' primer and a J-beta primer mix were used in a second PCR of roughly 7 to 11 cycles. TCRdb analysed the 5' RACE reads with MiXCR anew, one entry per CDR3 protein. The repertoire holds approximately 1.5 million distinct CDR3 sequences, 35% to 45% seen once, with under 5% in the top ten. Sequencing used blood. The chain links TRBV7-9 to TRBJ2-6; D possibly corresponds to TRBD2 (5 bases). This TCR was sampled from a woman between 18 and 30 years old in good health. The CDR3: CASSREANVLTF. Written as DNA, the CDR3 is TGTGCCAGCTCGAGGGAGGCCAACGTCCTGACTTTC.